Presented here are 4 T cell receptor beta chains from one specimen sequenced in a study of T cell changes during pregnancy in multiple sclerosis. The repertoire was sequenced with immunoSEQ multiplex PCR; TCRdb's copy has only in-frame clones and lacks some. The sample lists about 36,000 clones; about 92% were seen once. The source material was PBMCs (not recorded whether the cells were cultured). These TCRs come from a female donor with multiple sclerosis, enrolled in a pregnancy study.

The chain uses TRBV25-1 and TRBJ2-5, with D possibly matching TRBD2 (6 bases). CDR3 length equals 15 residues. Germline lookup yields CDR1 MGHDK and CDR2 SYGVNS. Deletions cut 1 base from V and 5 bases from J, with 14 bases between. The CDR3 DNA reads TGTGCCAGCAGTGAATGGGGGGAGGCGAGGGAGACCCAGTACTTC. Its protein product is CASSEWGEARETQYF.

This sequence joins TRBV7-9 and TRBJ1-1; perhaps TRBD1 as D (6 bases). CDR1 and CDR2 (germline): SEHNR, FQNEAQ (reference sequence). The V end was cut by 4 bases, the J end by 1 base, with 10 bases between. The CDR3 length is 14 residues. Written as DNA, the CDR3 is TGTGCCAGCAGCTCAGGGGCCGAGAACACTGAAGCTTTCTTT. Its translation is CASSSGAENTEAFF.

The rearrangement joins TRBV25-1 to TRBJ2-3, with 9 bases lining up with TRBD2. The CDR3 spans 15 residues. Trimming cost V 3 bases and J 2 bases; bases outside gene matches: 3. Germline V gene data show CDR1 as MGHDK and CDR2 as SYGVNS. CDR3 protein: CASSESSGVTDTQYF. Written as DNA, the CDR3 is TGTGCCAGCAGTGAGTCTAGCGGGGTCACAGATACGCAGTATTTT.

The chain carries TRBV7-5 and TRBJ1-3; the tabulated D call, TRBD1, remains unverified against the DNA. TRBV7-5 counts as a pseudogene. CDR3 length: 15 residues. CDR3 nucleotides: TGTGTCAGAAGCTTTCAGGGGCTTGACGGAAACACCATATATTTT. Its translation: CVRSFQGLDGNTIYF.